This T cell receptor (beta chain) emerged from a study of T-cell memory formation after mild COVID-19. Constant-segment primers and 5'RACE yielded cDNA libraries for TCR alpha and TCR beta, each carrying sample barcodes and UMIs. TCRdb used MiXCR to reprocess the 5' RACE reads, holding one entry per CDR3 protein. The sample contains 300,000 to 350,000 distinct CDR3 sequences, roughly 21% of which appear only once. The junction had 7 bases not matched to a gene; V was cut back by 6 bases and J by 1 base. The germline CDR1 and CDR2 sequences are SEHNR and FQNEAQ (reference sequence). CDR3 length: 15 residues. Broader study findings: The second-wave clones peaking on day 37 were not confirmed as SARS-CoV-2-specific. That cross-reactive memory joined was suggested by some responding clones appearing in pre-infection memory.

This clonotype was observed a handful of times. Antigen unknown. Sequenced sample: PBMCs or a T cell subset sorted from them (not recorded which). This sequence joins TRBV7-9 and TRBJ1-1; 8 bases match TRBD1. This receptor was obtained from a young man who had mild COVID-19 (a few samples of this study predate the infection). Cell type and time point are not known. Written as DNA, the CDR3 is TGTGCCAGCAGTCGACAGGGGAGCGGGAACACTGAAGCTTTCTTT. Translated, it gives CASSRQGSGNTEAFF. Together with reference TRBV7-9 and TRBJ1-1, the CDR3 gives the full variable domain: DTGVSQNPRHKITKRGQNVTFRCDPISEHNRLYWYRQTLGQGPEFLTYFQNEAQLEKSRLLSDRFSAERPKGSFSTLEIQRTEQGDSAMYLCASSRQGSGNTEAFFGQGTRLTVV.